Sequencing of this T cell receptor (beta chain) was carried out in a study of blood T cell repertoires in COVID-19. Study in general: Samples came from the United States, Italy and Spain, spanning acute and convalescent COVID-19. PBMCs, B-cell-depleted T cells, or T cells were the source of the cDNA or gDNA that made up the material.

Methods used by the authors: Quantification of nucleated cells was approximated via reference gene primer amplification. Measured with immunoSEQ multiplex PCR; TCRdb has only the in-frame clones, and not every one. V and J calls and clone size are copied from that table; D and trimming were computed from the DNA. Of 55,000 to 80,000 clones listed, roughly 88% were seen once; the top ten hold 0.95% to 1.5%. The clonotype comes from an older woman with acute or convalescent COVID-19. The specimen sequenced was peripheral blood.

CDR3 loop: CSASGYSGNTIYF. The DNA of the CDR3 is TGCAGTGCTAGTGGCTACTCTGGAAACACCATATATTTT. V gene TRBV20-1 combines with J gene TRBJ1-3; D call uncertain. CDR3 length equals 13 residues. The V end lost 3 bases, the J end lost 0 bases, and 6 bases lay between the germline ends. Germline V CDR1 and CDR2: DFQATT, SNEGSKA (reference sequence).